This TCR beta chain was identified in a study of blood T cell repertoires in COVID-19. Study overall: Sites in the United States, Italy and Spain provided acute and convalescent COVID-19 samples. Sample material is recorded as cDNA or gDNA derived from T cells, B-cell-depleted T cells, or PBMCs.

Authors' analysis steps: Using reference gene primer amplification, nucleated cell counts were estimated. Assay used: immunoSEQ multiplex PCR; TCRdb lists only in-frame clones, some missing. The V and J calls and clone size were taken over from that table, and D and trimming were inferred from the DNA. Seen here are around 170,000 clones, over 80% observed once, and the top ten hold roughly 2.9%. The CDR3 length is 18 residues. The V segment lost 0 bases and the J segment 0 bases; nucleotides outside the gene matches: 9. Germline CDR1 is SGHNT and CDR2 is YENEEA. This clone is a singleton in its sample.

The rearrangement uses TRBV11-3 and TRBJ2-5; 8 positions match TRBD2. The receptor was derived from a woman aged 55-75 years with acute or convalescent COVID-19. Sequenced sample: peripheral blood. CDR3 region: CASSLDGGLAGYQETQYF. Written as DNA, the CDR3 is TGTGCCAGCAGCTTAGATGGAGGGCTAGCGGGCTACCAAGAGACCCAGTACTTC.